The text below deals with one TCR beta chain. This sample was included in a study of blood T cell repertoires in COVID-19. Across the whole study: The United States, Italy and Spain were the sources of the acute and convalescent COVID-19 samples. PBMCs, B-cell-depleted T cells, or T cells were the source of the cDNA or gDNA that made up the material.

As originally analysed: The authors estimated nucleated cell counts from reference gene primer amplification. Only in-frame clones appear in the TCRdb table, and some are missing; sequencing was by immunoSEQ multiplex PCR. V, J and clone size are taken as reported in that table, and D and trimming were inferred from the DNA itself. The data contain 35,000 to 45,000 clones, around 84% of them singletons. From germline, CDR1 is KGHDR and CDR2 SFDVKD. The trim removed 4 bases at V and 5 bases at J, leaving 7 bases unmatched. This CDR3 has 15 amino acids. Sequenced input: peripheral blood. The TCR sequence derives from a man aged 70 or older with acute or convalescent COVID-19. The chain combines TRBV24-1 with TRBJ1-5, with 7 bases fitting TRBD1. The CDR3 spells CATSDATGLDQPQHF. CDR3 DNA sequence: TGTGCCACCAGTGACGCGACAGGGCTAGATCAGCCCCAGCATTTT.